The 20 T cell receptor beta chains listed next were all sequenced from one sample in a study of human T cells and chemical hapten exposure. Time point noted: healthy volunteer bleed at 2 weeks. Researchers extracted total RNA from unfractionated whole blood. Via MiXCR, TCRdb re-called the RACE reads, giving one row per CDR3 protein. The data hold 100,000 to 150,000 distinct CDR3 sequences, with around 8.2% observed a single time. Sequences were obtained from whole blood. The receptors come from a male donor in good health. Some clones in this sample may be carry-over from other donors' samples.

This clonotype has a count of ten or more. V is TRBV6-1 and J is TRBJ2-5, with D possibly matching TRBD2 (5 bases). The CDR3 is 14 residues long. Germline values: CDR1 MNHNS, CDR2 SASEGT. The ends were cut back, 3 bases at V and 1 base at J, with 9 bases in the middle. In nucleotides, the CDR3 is TGTGCCAGCAGTGAGTTAGGGAGCCAAGAGACCCAGTACTTC. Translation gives CASSELGSQETQYF.

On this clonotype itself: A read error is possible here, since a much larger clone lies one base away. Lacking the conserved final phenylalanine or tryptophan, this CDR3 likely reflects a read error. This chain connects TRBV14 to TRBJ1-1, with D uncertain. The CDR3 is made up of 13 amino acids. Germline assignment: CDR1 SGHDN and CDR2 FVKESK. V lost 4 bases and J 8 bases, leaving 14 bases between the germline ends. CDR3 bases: TGTGCCAGCAGCCTGATCGAGCTAGGGGAAGCTTTCTCT. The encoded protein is CASSLIELGEAFS.

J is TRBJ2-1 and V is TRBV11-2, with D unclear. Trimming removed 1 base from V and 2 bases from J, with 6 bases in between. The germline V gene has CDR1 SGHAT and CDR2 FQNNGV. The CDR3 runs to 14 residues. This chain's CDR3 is CASSLGETYNEQFF. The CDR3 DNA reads TGTGCCAGCAGCTTAGGAGAAACCTACAATGAGCAGTTCTTC.

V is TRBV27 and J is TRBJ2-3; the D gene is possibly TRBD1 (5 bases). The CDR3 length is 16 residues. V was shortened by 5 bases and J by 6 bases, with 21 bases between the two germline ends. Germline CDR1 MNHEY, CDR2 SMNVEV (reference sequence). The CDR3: CASSHILTEIRDTQYF. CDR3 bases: TGTGCCAGCAGTCACATTCTGACAGAAATTAGGGATACGCAGTATTTT.

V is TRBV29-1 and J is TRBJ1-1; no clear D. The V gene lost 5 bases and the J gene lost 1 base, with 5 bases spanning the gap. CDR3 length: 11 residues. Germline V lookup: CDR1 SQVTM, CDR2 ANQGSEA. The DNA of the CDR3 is TGCAGCGTTCCAGGGAACACTGAAGCTTTCTTT. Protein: CSVPGNTEAFF.

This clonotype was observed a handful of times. The CDR3 spells CASSVTSGGYNEQFF. The CDR3 nucleotides are TGCGCCAGCAGCGTGACTAGCGGGGGTTACAATGAGCAGTTCTTC. The chain employs TRBV5-1 and TRBJ2-1; TRBD2 agrees at 12 bases. Germline CDR1 reads SGHRS; CDR2 reads YFSETQ. The V gene end was trimmed by 4 bases and the J gene end by 4 bases; junction bases not matched to a gene: 3. CDR3 size: 15 residues.

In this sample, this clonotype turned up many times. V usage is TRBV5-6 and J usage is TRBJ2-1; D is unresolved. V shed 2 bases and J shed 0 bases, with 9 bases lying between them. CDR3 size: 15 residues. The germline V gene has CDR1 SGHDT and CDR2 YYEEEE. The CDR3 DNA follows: TGTGCCAGCAGCTTTGACGGTAGCTCCTACAATGAGCAGTTCTTC. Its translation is CASSFDGSSYNEQFF. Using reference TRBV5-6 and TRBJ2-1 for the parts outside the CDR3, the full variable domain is DAGVTQSPTHLIKTRGQQVTLRCSPKSGHDTVSWYQQALGQGPQFIFQYYEEEERQRGNFPDRFSGHQFPNYSSELNVNALLLGDSALYLCASSFDGSSYNEQFFGPGTRLTVL.

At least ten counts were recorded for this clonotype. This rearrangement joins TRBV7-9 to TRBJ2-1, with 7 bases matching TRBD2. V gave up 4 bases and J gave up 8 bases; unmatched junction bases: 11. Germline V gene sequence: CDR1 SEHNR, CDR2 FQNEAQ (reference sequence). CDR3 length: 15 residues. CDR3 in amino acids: CASSSFTSASDEQFF. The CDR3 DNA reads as TGTGCCAGCAGCTCATTCACTAGCGCGTCGGATGAGCAGTTCTTC.

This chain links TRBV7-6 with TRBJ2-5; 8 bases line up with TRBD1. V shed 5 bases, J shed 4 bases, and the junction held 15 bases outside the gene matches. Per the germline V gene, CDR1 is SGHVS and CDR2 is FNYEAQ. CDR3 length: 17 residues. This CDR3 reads CASSPGGTRRLVETQYF. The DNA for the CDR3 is TGTGCCAGCAGCCCAGGGGGCACGAGGCGGCTAGTAGAGACCCAGTACTTC.

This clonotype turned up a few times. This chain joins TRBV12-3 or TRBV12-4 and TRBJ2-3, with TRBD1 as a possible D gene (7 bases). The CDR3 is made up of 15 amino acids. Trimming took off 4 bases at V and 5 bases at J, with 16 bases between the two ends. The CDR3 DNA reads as TGTGCCAGCAGTTCCGGCTCAGGGGGGATAGATACGCAGTATTTT. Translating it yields CASSSGSGGIDTQYF.

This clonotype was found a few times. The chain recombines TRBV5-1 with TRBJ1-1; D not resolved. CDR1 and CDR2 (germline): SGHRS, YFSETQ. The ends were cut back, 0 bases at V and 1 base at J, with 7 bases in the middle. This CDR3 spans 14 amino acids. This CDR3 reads CASSLGHPNTEAFF. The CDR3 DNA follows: TGCGCCAGCAGCTTGGGACATCCGAACACTGAAGCTTTCTTT.

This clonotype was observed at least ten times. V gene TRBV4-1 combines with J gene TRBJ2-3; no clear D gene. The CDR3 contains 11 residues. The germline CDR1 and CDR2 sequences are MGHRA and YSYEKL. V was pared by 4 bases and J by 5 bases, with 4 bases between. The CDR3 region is CASSPGDTQYF. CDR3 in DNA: TGCGCCAGCAGCCCAGGAGATACGCAGTATTTT.

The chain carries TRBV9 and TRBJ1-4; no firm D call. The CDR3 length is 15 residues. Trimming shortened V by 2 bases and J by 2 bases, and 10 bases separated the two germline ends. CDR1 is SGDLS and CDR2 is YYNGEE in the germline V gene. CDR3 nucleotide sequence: TGTGCCAGCAGCGTTTACGGAAGTACTAATGAAAAACTGTTTTTT. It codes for CASSVYGSTNEKLFF. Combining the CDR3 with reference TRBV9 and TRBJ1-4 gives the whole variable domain DSGVTQTPKHLITATGQRVTLRCSPRSGDLSVYWYQQSLDQGLQFLIQYYNGEERAKGNILERFSAQQFPDLHSELNLSSLELGDSALYFCASSVYGSTNEKLFFGSGTQLSVL.

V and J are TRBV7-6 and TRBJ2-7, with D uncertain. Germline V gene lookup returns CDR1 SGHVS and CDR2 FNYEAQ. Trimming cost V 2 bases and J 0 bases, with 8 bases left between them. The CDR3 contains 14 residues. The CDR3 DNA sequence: TGTGCCAGCAGCTTAAACCAGAACTCCTACGAGCAGTACTTC. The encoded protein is CASSLNQNSYEQYF.

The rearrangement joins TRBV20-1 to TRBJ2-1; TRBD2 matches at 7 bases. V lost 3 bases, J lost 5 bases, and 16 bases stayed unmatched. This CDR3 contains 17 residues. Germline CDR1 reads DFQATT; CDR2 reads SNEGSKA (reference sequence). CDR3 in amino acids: CSASSGTAGAGHNEQFF. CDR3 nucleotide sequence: TGCAGTGCTAGTTCCGGGACGGCGGGAGCTGGCCACAATGAGCAGTTCTTC.

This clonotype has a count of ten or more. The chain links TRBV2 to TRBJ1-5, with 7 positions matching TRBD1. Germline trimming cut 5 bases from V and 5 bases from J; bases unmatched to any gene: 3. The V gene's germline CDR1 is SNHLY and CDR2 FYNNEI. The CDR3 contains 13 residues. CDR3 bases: TGTGCCAGCAGTTCAGGGGGGGATCAGCCCCAGCATTTT. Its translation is CASSSGGDQPQHF.

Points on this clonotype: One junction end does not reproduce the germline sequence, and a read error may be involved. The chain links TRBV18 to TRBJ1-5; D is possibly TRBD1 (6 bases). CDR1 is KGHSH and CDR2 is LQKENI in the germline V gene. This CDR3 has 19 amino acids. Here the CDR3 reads CSSSPHREPASYSNQPQHF. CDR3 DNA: TGTTCCAGCTCACCACACAGGGAGCCAGCCTCTTATAGCAATCAGCCCCAGCATTTT.

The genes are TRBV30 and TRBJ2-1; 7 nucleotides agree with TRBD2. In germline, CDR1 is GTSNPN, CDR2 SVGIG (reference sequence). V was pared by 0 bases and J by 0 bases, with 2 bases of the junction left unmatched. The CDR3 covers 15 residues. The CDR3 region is CAWSVRGSSYNEQFF. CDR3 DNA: TGTGCCTGGAGTGTTCGCGGGAGCTCCTACAATGAGCAGTTCTTC.

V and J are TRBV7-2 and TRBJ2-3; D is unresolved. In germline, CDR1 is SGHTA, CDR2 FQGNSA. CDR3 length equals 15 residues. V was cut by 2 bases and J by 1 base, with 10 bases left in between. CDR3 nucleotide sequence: TGTGCCAGCAGCTTAAATAGGATCCGCACAGATACGCAGTATTTT. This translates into CASSLNRIRTDTQYF.

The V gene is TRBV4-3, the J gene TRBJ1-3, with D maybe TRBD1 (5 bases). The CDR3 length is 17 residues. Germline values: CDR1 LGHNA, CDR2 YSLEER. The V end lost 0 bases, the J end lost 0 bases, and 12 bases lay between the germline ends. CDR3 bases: TGCGCCAGCAGCCAAGATCCCCCAGGGAGCTCTGGAAACACCATATATTTT. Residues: CASSQDPPGSSGNTIYF.